The present entry profiles one TCR beta chain with its context. Its antigen is still unknown. These data originate in a study of CD8 T cells in ankylosing spondylitis. Quantitative molecular-barcoded 5'-RACE generated the TCR beta libraries. Each CDR3 protein is one row after TCRdb ran MiXCR on the 5' RACE reads. The sample carries 150,000 to 200,000 distinct CDR3 sequences, around 19% recorded once. The CDR3 loop spans 13 amino acids. V dropped 3 bases and J dropped 0 bases, with 5 bases sitting between them. The V gene's germline CDR1 is SQVTM and CDR2 ANQGSEA. Study results and caveats: What seemed typical of ankylosing spondylitis blood was a TCR beta motif built from several highly homologous variants.

The sample consisted of blood, either unsorted or a sorted T cell fraction (not recorded which). The receptor was isolated from a male donor with ankylosing spondylitis or in good health (not recorded which). The chain joins TRBV29-1 to TRBJ2-2; D is undetermined. The DNA of the CDR3 is TGCAGCGTTGATAGGTCGAACACCGGGGAGCTGTTTTTT. Translated, it gives CSVDRSNTGELFF.